This T cell receptor (beta chain) was sequenced in a study of naive and memory T cell subsets. This clonotype was seen more than once but under ten times. Its target is unknown. Deletions cut 7 bases from V and 4 bases from J, with 10 bases between. Germline V lookup: CDR1 MGHDK, CDR2 SYGVNS. The length of the CDR3 is 12 residues. Notes on the study in general: A few larger clonotypes appeared in naive repertoires, especially CD8, possibly memory cells re-expressing CD45RA.

The beta constant-region primer was an equimolar mix of two oligonucleotides covering TRBC1 and TRBC2. The ligated cDNA underwent four PCR rounds using SP2 and nested alpha and beta constant-region primers. TCRdb ran MiXCR on the UMI-ligation and nested PCR reads and lists one entry per CDR3 protein. Of over 110,000 distinct CDR3 sequences detected, 15% to 25% appear once; the ten largest clones hold approximately 0.63%. This chain connects TRBV25-1 to TRBJ1-2; D gene uncertain. The sequence was obtained from a human donor in good health. Sequencing was performed on naive CD8+ T cells from blood. The CDR3 region has the DNA TGTGCCAGCAATACGGGAAGCTATGGCTACACCTTC. Translating it yields CASNTGSYGYTF.